These 12 T cell receptor beta chains share one sample of origin, sequenced in a study of cytotoxic CD8 clonotypes in ibrutinib-treated CLL. Only in-frame clones appear in the TCRdb table, and some are missing; sequencing was by immunoSEQ multiplex PCR. Of around 140,000 clones listed, 70% to 90% are singletons. This specimen consisted of PBMCs, obtained after 24 months of ibrutinib treatment. The receptors here all came from a human donor with chronic lymphocytic leukemia.

The genes are TRBV4-3 and TRBJ1-4; D possibly corresponds to TRBD1 (5 bases). Trimming took 0 bases from V and 7 from J, leaving 15 bases between them. Germline assignment: CDR1 LGHNA and CDR2 YSLEER. The CDR3 totals 16 residues. Written as DNA, the CDR3 is TGCGCCAGCAGCCAAGATAGAACAGGAACTTCTGAAAAACTGTTTTTT. Its translation: CASSQDRTGTSEKLFF.

The chain recombines TRBV7-8 with TRBJ2-1, with 13 nucleotides matching TRBD2. There are 17 residues in the CDR3. J gave up 3 bases and V 4 bases, and 6 bases lay outside the gene matches. Per the germline V gene, CDR1 is SGHVS and CDR2 is FQNEAQ. The CDR3 is CASSWTSGSTNYNEQFF. CDR3 sequence (DNA): TGTGCCAGCAGCTGGACTAGCGGGAGTACGAACTACAATGAGCAGTTCTTC. The full variable domain, its missing parts supplied by reference TRBV7-8 and TRBJ2-1, is GAGVSQSPRYKVAKRGQDVALRCDPISGHVSLFWYQQALGQGPEFLTYFQNEAQLDKSGLPSDRFFAERPEGSVSTLKIQRTQQEDSAVYLCASSWTSGSTNYNEQFFGPGTRLTVL.

The rearrangement links TRBV7-2 to TRBJ2-5; 9 bases map to TRBD2. In germline, CDR1 is SGHTA, CDR2 FQGNSA. Trimming removed 2 bases from V and 2 bases from J; junction bases left unmatched: 3. The CDR3 has 15 residues. CDR3 sequence: CASSLSGRSQETQYF. Written as DNA, the CDR3 is TGTGCCAGCAGCTTAAGCGGGAGGAGTCAAGAGACCCAGTACTTC. Full variable domain (remainder filled in from reference TRBV7-2 and TRBJ2-5): GAGVSQSPSNKVTEKGKDVELRCDPISGHTALYWYRQSLGQGLEFLIYFQGNSAPDKSGLPSDRFSAERTGGSVSTLTIQRTQQEDSAVYLCASSLSGRSQETQYFGPGTRLLVL.

This sequence joins TRBV6-5 and TRBJ1-1, with D perhaps TRBD1 (6 bases). Trimming cost V 10 bases and J 4 bases, with 16 bases left between them. This CDR3 has 13 residues. CDR1 and CDR2 (germline): MNHEY, SVGAGI. CDR3 nucleotides: TGTGCCACCACCCGGGGGGGCTCCACTGAAGCTTTCTTT. This translates into CATTRGGSTEAFF.

The chain has TRBV5-1 and TRBJ1-1, with D perhaps matching TRBD1 (5 bases). Germline CDR1 SGHRS, CDR2 YFSETQ. The CDR3 is 14 residues long. Trimming removed 4 bases at V and 1 base at J, with 11 bases between. DNA for the CDR3: TGCGCCAGCAGCCAAGGGACGGCGAACACTGAAGCTTTCTTT. Translation gives CASSQGTANTEAFF.

Concerning this clone itself: This sample also contains other DNA sequences that code for the same CDR3. The J gene is TRBJ2-1, the V gene TRBV14; 7 bases agree with TRBD2. The CDR3 runs to 16 residues. CDR1 and CDR2 from the germline V gene are SGHDN and FVKESK. With V trimmed by 1 base and J by 0 bases, 3 bases remained unmatched. For the CDR3, the DNA is TGTGCCAGCAGCCAAGGAGCGGGGAGCTCCTACAATGAGCAGTTCTTC. Translation: CASSQGAGSSYNEQFF.

CDR3 residues: CASSEYFISGNTIYF. DNA for the CDR3: TGTGCCAGCAGTGAATACTTCATCTCTGGAAACACCATATATTTT. V usage is TRBV6-1 and J usage is TRBJ1-3, with D unresolved. Looked up from germline, CDR1 is MNHNS and CDR2 is SASEGT. The CDR3 length is 15 residues. V lost 2 bases and J lost 0, with 8 bases in between.

The V and J genes are TRBV6-1 and TRBJ2-5; D might be TRBD1 (5 bases). Trimming shortened V by 6 bases and J by 2 bases, and 13 bases separated the two germline ends. The length of the CDR3 is 14 residues. CDR1 is MNHNS and CDR2 is SASEGT in the germline V gene. The DNA of the CDR3 is TGTGCCAGCAGGTACACAGGAAATCAAGAGACCCAGTACTTC. Encoded protein: CASRYTGNQETQYF.

The chain uses TRBV29-1 and TRBJ2-5; no clear D. Germline V gene data show CDR1 as SQVTM and CDR2 as ANQGSEA. CDR3 length equals 10 residues. Trimming shortened V by 4 bases and J by 8 bases, and 8 bases separated the two germline ends. This chain's CDR3 is CSVVLKTQYF. CDR3 DNA sequence: TGCAGCGTTGTTTTGAAAACCCAGTACTTC.

The chain combines TRBV4-2 with TRBJ2-1; 9 bases line up with TRBD2. Germline-derived CDR1 and CDR2 are LGHNA and YNFKEQ. Unmatched junction bases numbered 1, after V lost 0 bases and J lost 4 bases. This CDR3 has 15 residues. The CDR3, as DNA: TGTGCCAGCAGCCAAGAAAGCGGGGGGTACAATGAGCAGTTCTTC. Protein: CASSQESGGYNEQFF.

This clone was detected only a few times. The chain combines TRBV30 with TRBJ1-1, with unresolved D. V was cut by 4 bases and J by 1 base, with 7 bases left in between. The CDR3 has 12 residues. CDR1 and CDR2 (germline): GTSNPN, SVGIG (reference sequence). The CDR3 loop is CAWTNRNTEAFF. CDR3 nucleotides: TGTGCCTGGACTAACAGGAACACTGAAGCTTTCTTT.

This clone was seen a few times. This chain links TRBV7-2 with TRBJ1-5; the D is unclear. The length of the CDR3 is 14 residues. Germline V lookup: CDR1 SGHTA, CDR2 FQGNSA. Trimming shortened V by 6 bases and J by 2 bases, and 11 bases separated the two germline ends. Written as DNA, the CDR3 is TGTGCCAGCAGATACGGCAATGGCAATCAGCCCCAGCATTTT. As protein: CASRYGNGNQPQHF.